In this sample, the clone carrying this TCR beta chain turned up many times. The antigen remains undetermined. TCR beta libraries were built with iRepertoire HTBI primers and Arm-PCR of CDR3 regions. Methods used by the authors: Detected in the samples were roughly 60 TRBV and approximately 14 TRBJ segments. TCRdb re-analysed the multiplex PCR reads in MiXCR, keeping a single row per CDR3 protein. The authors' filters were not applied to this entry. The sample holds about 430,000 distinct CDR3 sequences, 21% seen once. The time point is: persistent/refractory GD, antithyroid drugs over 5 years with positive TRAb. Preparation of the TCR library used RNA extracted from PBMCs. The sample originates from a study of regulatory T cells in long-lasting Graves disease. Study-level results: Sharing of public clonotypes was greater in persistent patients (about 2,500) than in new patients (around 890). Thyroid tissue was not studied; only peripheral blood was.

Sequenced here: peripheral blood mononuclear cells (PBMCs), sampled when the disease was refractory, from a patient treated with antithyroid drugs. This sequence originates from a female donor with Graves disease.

The CDR3: CASSRSGRASYEQYF. The CDR3 nucleotides are TGTGCCAGCAGCCGTAGCGGGAGGGCCTCCTACGAGCAGTACTTC. This rearrangement joins TRBV28 to TRBJ2-7; 11 bases are a match to TRBD2. Germline lookup yields CDR1 MDHEN and CDR2 SYDVKM. This CDR3 has 15 residues. The V and J ends lost 6 bases and 0 bases, in that order; junction bases with no gene match: 4.